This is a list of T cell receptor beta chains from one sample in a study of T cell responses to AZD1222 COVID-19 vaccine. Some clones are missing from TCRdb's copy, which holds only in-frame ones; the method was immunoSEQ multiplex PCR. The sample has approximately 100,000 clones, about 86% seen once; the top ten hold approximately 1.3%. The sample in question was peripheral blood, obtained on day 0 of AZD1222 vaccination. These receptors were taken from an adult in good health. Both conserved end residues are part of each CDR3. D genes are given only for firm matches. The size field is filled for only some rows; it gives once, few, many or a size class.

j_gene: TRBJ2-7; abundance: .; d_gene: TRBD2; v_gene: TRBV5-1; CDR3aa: CASSLSGGASYEQYF; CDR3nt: TGCGCCAGCAGCTTATCGGGAGGCGCCTCCTACGAGCAGTACTTC
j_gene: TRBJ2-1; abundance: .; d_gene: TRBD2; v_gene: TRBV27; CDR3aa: CASNPTGTSGRGWQFF; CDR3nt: TGTGCCAGCAACCCAACCGGGACTAGCGGGAGGGGGTGGCAGTTCTTC
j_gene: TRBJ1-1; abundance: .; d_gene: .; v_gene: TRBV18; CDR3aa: CASSPLTGSSAFF; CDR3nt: TGTGCCAGCTCACCCTTGACAGGTTCTTCAGCTTTCTTT
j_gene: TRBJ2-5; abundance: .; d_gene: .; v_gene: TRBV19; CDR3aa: CASNGGRQETQYF; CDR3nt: TGTGCCAGTAACGGGGGAAGGCAAGAGACCCAGTACTTC
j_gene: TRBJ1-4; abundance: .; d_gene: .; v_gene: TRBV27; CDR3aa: CASSFVAGINEKLFF; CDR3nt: TGTGCCAGCAGTTTTGTTGCGGGGATTAACGAAAAACTGTTTTTT
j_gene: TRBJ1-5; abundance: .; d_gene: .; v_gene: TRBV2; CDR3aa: CASSGDSNQPQHF; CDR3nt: TGTGCCAGCAGCGGGGACAGCAATCAGCCCCAGCATTTT
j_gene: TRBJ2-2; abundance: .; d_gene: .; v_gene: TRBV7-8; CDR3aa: CASSLVESAGELFF; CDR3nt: TGTGCCAGCAGCCTTGTGGAATCGGCCGGGGAGCTGTTTTTT
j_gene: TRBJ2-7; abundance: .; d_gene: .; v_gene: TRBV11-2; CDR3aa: CASSLASYEQYF; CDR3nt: TGTGCCAGCAGCTTAGCCTCCTACGAGCAGTACTTC
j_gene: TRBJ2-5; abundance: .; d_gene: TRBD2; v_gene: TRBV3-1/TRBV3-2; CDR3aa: CASSQVTSGNQETQYF; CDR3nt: TGTGCCAGCAGCCAAGTAACTAGCGGAAACCAAGAGACCCAGTACTTC
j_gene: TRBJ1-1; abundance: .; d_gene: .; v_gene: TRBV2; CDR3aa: CASSLEGEGRTEAFF; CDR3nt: TGTGCCAGCAGCCTGGAGGGGGAGGGGAGGACTGAAGCTTTCTTT
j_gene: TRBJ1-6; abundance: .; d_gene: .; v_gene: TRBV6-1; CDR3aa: CASSGAGGNSPLHF; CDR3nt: TGTGCCAGCAGTGGAGCAGGCGGCAATTCACCCCTCCACTTT
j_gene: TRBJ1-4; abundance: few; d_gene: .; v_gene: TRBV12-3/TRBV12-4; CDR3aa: CASRPSGYEKLFF; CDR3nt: TGTGCCAGCAGACCAAGCGGATATGAAAAACTGTTTTTT
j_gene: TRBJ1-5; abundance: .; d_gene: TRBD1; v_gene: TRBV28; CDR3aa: CASSLGQDNQPQHF; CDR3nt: TGTGCCAGCAGTTTAGGACAGGACAATCAGCCCCAGCATTTT
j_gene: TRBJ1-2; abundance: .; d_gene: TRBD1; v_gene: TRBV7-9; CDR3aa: CASSRPDRAYGYTF; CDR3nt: TGTGCCAGCAGCCGACCAGACAGGGCCTATGGCTACACCTTC